The 2 T cell receptor beta chains below were found in one sample sequenced in a study of T cells in Graves' hyperthyroidism and ophthalmopathy (dated by TCRdb to the late 2010s). The library was prepared using multiplex PCR. For sequencing, an Illumina HiSeq 2000 was employed. Amplification of TCR beta CDR3 regions was carried out from RNA transcripts. The first round of RT-PCR for the TCR CDR3 was performed with the HTBI primer set and the Qiagen OneStep RT-PCR kit. The public reads were quality trimmed at Q25 with fastp and then assembled into clones with MiXCR by TCRdb, keeping productive beta chains. All rows with the same CDR3 protein become a single entry with the most common DNA and genes. The sample has around 300,000 distinct CDR3 sequences on record, about 16% of them singletons. Around 30% of the sample goes to the ten largest clones. Sequencing was performed on blood. The source is a woman between 45 and 60 years old with Graves' hyperthyroidism that later progressed to Graves' ophthalmopathy.

This clonotype was counted only a few times. The chain uses TRBV13 and TRBJ2-5; D might be TRBD1 (6 bases). Germline CDR1 is PRHDT and CDR2 is FYEKMQ (reference sequence). This CDR3 has 14 residues. Trimming took off 5 bases at V and 1 base at J, with 11 bases between the two ends. The CDR3 loop is CASSRRQVQETQYF. CDR3 nucleotide sequence: TGTGCCAGCAGCCGACGACAGGTCCAAGAGACCCAGTACTTC.

This clonotype occurred many times. The chain recombines TRBV12-3 or TRBV12-4 with TRBJ1-3, with 7 bases that match TRBD1. J lost 11 bases, V lost 0 bases, and 7 bases had no gene match. The CDR3 has 14 residues. In DNA form, the CDR3 reads TGTGCCAGCAGTTTAGCGCAAGGGGGCTCCCCCATATATTTT. This codes for CASSLAQGGSPIYF.